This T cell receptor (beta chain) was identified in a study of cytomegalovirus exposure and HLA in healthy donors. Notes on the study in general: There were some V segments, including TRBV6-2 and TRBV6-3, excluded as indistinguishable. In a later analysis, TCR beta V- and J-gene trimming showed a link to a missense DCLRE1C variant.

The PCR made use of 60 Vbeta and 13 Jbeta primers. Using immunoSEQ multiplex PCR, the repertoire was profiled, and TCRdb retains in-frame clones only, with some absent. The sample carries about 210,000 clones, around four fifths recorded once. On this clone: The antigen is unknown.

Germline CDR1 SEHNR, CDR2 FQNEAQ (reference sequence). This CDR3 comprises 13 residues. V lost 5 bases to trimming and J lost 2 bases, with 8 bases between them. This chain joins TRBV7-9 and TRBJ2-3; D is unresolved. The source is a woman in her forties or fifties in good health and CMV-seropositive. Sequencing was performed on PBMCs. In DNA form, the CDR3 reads TGTGCCAGCAGCCTGCAGGCCACAGATACGCAGTATTTT. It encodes CASSLQATDTQYF.